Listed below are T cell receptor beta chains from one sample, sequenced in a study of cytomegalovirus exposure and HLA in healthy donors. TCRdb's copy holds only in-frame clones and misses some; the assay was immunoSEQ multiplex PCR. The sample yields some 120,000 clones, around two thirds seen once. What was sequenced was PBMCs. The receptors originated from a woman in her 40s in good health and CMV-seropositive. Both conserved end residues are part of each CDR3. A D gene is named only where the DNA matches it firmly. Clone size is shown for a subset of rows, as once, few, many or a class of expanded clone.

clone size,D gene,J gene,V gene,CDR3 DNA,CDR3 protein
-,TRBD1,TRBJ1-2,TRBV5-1,TGCGCCAGCAGCTTGGCTGACAGGGGAGAAGGTGGCTACACCTTC,CASSLADRGEGGYTF
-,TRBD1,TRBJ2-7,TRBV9,TGTGCCAGCAGCTATACCGGGACAGACCCTTACGAGCAGTACTTC,CASSYTGTDPYEQYF
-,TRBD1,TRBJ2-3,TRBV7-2,TGTGCCAGCAGCTCCACGGGGACAGGCACAGATACGCAGTATTTT,CASSSTGTGTDTQYF
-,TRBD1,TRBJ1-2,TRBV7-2,TGTGCCAGCAGCTTGGACAGGGGCTATGGCTACACCTTC,CASSLDRGYGYTF
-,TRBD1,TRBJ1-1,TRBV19,TGTGCCAGTAGTATTACATACCGGACAGGGGCCAACACTGAAGCTTTCTTT,CASSITYRTGANTEAFF
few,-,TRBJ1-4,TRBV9,TGTGCCAGCAGCGTAGAGGGACAATCAACTAATGAAAAACTGTTTTTT,CASSVEGQSTNEKLFF
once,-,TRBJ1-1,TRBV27,TGTGCCAGCAGTTTGGGCTCTGGTACAGAAGCTTTCTTT,CASSLGSGTEAFF
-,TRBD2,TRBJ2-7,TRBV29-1,TGCAGCGTTGAACAACTAGCGGGATTTTTAACCCACGAGCAGTACTTC,CSVEQLAGFLTHEQYF
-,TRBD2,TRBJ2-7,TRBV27,TGTGCCAGCAGTTTACGTTCTAGCGGGACTAGCTCCTACGAGCAGTACTTC,CASSLRSSGTSSYEQYF
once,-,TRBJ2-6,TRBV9,TGTGCCAGCAGCGGGCAGGGGTTACCTGGGGCCAACGTCCTGACTTTC,CASSGQGLPGANVLTF
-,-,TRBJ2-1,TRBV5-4,TGTGCCAGCAGCTTGGCTGGGAGCTCCTACAATGAGCAGTTCTTC,CASSLAGSSYNEQFF
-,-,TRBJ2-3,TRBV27,TGTGCCAGCAGCGGGAGCCGCACAGATACGCAGTATTTT,CASSGSRTDTQYF
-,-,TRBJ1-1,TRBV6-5,TGTGCCAGCAGTTCCTGGTGGGCTGACACAGCTTTCTTT,CASSSWWADTAFF
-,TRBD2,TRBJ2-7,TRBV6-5,TGTGCCAGCAGTTACGAAGCGGGAAACTACGAGCAGTACTTC,CASSYEAGNYEQYF
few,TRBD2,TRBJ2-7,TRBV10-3,TGTGCCATCAGTGAGTTTAGCGGGAGTTACGAGCAGTACTTC,CAISEFSGSYEQYF
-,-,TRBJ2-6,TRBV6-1,TGTGCCAGCAGTCGGGGAAGTTCTGGGGCCAACGTCCTGACTTTC,CASSRGSSGANVLTF
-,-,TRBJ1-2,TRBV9,TGTGCCAGCAGCGTACAGAATACTAACTATGGCTACACCTTC,CASSVQNTNYGYTF
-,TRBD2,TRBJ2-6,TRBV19,TGTGCCAGTAAGGTTTCGGCTAGCGGGAGAACTTTTCCTGGGGCCAACGTCCTGACTTTC,CASKVSASGRTFPGANVLTF
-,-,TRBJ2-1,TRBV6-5,TGTGCCAGCAGTTGGGACTGGGGCTCCCATGAGCAGTTCTTC,CASSWDWGSHEQFF
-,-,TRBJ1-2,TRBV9,TGTGCCAGCAGCGTAGATGGTGTCCAGGGAGGCGGCTACACCTTC,CASSVDGVQGGGYTF
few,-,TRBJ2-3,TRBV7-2,TGTGCCAGCAGCAACAGGCGGGCGGGACTGCGGGGCACAGATACGCAGTATTTT,CASSNRRAGLRGTDTQYF
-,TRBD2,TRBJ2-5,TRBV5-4,TGTGCCAGCAGCTGGGGGGGAGAGACCCAGTACTTC,CASSWGGETQYF
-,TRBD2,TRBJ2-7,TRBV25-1,TGTGCCAGCAGGGGCGGGAGGGCCGGCTACGAGCAGTACTTC,CASRGGRAGYEQYF
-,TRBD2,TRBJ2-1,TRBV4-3,TGCGCCAGCAGCCACGGACTAGCGGGGGCCAATGAGCAGTTCTTC,CASSHGLAGANEQFF
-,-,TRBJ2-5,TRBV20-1,TGCAGTGCTAGGGGAGGAGAGACCCAGTACTTC,CSARGGETQYF
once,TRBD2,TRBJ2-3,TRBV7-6,TGTGCCAGCAGCTTAGAAGCGGGGACGACAGATACGCAGTATTTT,CASSLEAGTTDTQYF
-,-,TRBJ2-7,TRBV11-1,TGTGCCAGCAGCTTATCCGGGGTCTACGAGCAGTACTTC,CASSLSGVYEQYF
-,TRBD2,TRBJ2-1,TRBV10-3,TGTGCCATCAGTGATGGGACTAGCGGGGAGAATGAGCAGTTCTTC,CAISDGTSGENEQFF
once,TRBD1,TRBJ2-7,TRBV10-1,TGCGCCAGCAGTGAGGCGTTAGGGGACAGCTCCTACGAGCAGTACTTC,CASSEALGDSSYEQYF
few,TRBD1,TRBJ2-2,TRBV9,TGTGCCAGCAGCGTAGGACAGGGGGCAACCGGGGAGCTGTTTTTT,CASSVGQGATGELFF
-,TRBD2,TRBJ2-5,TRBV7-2,TGTGCCAGCCGGGGAACTAGCGGATACCAAGAGACCCAGTACTTC,CASRGTSGYQETQYF
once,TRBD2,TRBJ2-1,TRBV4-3,TGCGCCAGCAGCCAAGAATTGACGGGCGGCGGGGAGGGCAATGAGCAGTTCTTC,CASSQELTGGGEGNEQFF
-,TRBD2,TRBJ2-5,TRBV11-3,TGTGCCAGCAGCTTAGGGACTAGCGGGAGACGGGAGACCCAGTACTTC,CASSLGTSGRRETQYF
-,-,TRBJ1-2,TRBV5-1,TGCGCCAGCAGCTTGCTGGCCTATGGCTACACCTTC,CASSLLAYGYTF